This entry is about one T cell receptor beta chain. Its target antigen remains unknown. Per-base quality was not reported, and no clone a single base away is much larger than it. This entry comes from a study of cytomegalovirus exposure and HLA in healthy donors (dated by TCRdb to the late 2010s). About the study as a whole: An earlier analysis of approximately 550 of the donors reported approximately 300 Gb of sequence data and 117 million unique TCR beta sequences from 190 million or so T cells. Several DR-DQ haplotypes were handled as single units for association and clustering, since linkage in the cohort was strong. Rather than drawing on any new phenotypic data, the later analysis identified candidate immune exposures from TCR beta sequences and the way those sequences occurred across donors. In an earlier analysis of a few hundred of the donors, high-throughput TCR beta sequencing was used to judge whether each TCR beta V gene segment behaved as functional or pseudogenic. Genome-wide SNP genotypes for about three fifths of the roughly 700 donors were used in a later genetic analysis, which treated that subset as a discovery cohort. An early release covering 550 to 700 HLA-typed donors comprised roughly 300 gigabases of sequencing data and approximately 80 million unique TCR sequences. The aim of the study was to test whether cataloging public T cell receptors could identify signatures of past pathogen exposure. High-throughput TCR immunosequencing, statistical association of individual TCRs with disease status, and machine learning were combined to predict cytomegalovirus infection status. Across 300 to 400 genotyped donors of the cohort, an average of about 240,000 unique TCR beta nucleotide sequences per donor were sequenced, and about a sixth of those sequences were non-productive. A later analysis re-examined previously published TCR beta repertoires from several hundred donors and added high-resolution HLA genotyping to investigate patterns of TCR occurrence. The T cell repertoires of several hundred subjects were profiled by immunosequencing and related to cytomegalovirus serostatus. Donor age, sex, ethnicity and CMV serostatus were compiled together with the repertoire data. Typing coverage differed by locus: A, B, C, DRB1 and DQB1 were typed in roughly 620-630 donors, DQA1 in about 550, DPA1 in 606, and DPB1 in 472. Along with the approximately 600-subject first cohort, a separate validation cohort of over 90 different subjects was used. Every repertoire in the discovery cohort had been generated on one and the same sequencing platform. Of the roughly 410 genotyped donors, more than 75% were placed in the genetic ancestry cluster associated with self-reported Caucasian donors. Class I and class II HLA loci were covered by the typing at four-digit resolution. Overall results and qualifications from the work: Because some donors lacked HLA typing at each locus, the association tests relied only on the typed subset. According to a later analysis, most CMV-associated TCR beta chains appeared to be HLA-restricted, and the HLA associations seemed to be driven largely by CMV exposure. Immune exposure information for the cohort was limited to CMV serostatus. In a later analysis, HLA-associated TCR beta chains were found to be more clonally expanded and to have lower generation probabilities than equally common non-associated chains. The authors suggested that the approach could potentially be generalized to other disease states and immunological phenotypes. Broadly in line with IMGT annotations, most TCR beta V segments showed up in productive rearrangements about 87% or about 30% of the time in an earlier analysis of some 590 of the donors. A cluster of highly shared sequence variants was judged likely to represent a technical artifact of the sequencing pipeline. Assigning TCR associations to individual alleles was difficult when HLA alleles, especially DR and DQ, strongly co-occurred. Because counts were too low, about 18 rarely observed V segments, including chromosome 9 orphons, were left out of the earlier analysis of 500 to 750 of the donors. This cohort had only TCR beta chains sequenced, and the lack of alpha or paired-chain data limited which features could be detected. In a later genetic analysis, fewer N-insertions in productive TCRs were reported among donors in an Asian-associated ancestry cluster than the roughly 700-donor mean. A later analysis reported that several top co-occurrence clusters appeared linked to parvovirus B19, influenza, CMV and Epstein-Barr virus. A later analysis associated 15,000 to 20,000 TCR beta sequences with specific HLA alleles at a false discovery rate of 0.05. A further reported finding was that TCR beta sequences accurately predicted the HLA-A and HLA-B alleles for most subjects in the first cohort. Linkage disequilibrium might explain the correlated functional status among segregating V segments, but an unknown experimental factor could not be ruled out. In a later analysis, TCR association rates were found to vary across HLA loci, with the most associated TCRs seen for DRB1 alleles and the fewest for HLA-C alleles. The study listed 150 to 200 TCR beta chains as associated with cytomegalovirus. Sequencing depth was assumed to be roughly uniform across donors in the presence/absence analyses, though that assumption may not hold. Because the 87-base-pair reads could not distinguish some IMGT-functional V segments, including TRBV6-2 and TRBV6-3, those segments were excluded. In vitro tests confirmed that three of the cytomegalovirus-associated TCR beta chains recognize cytomegalovirus antigens. An association between a missense DCLRE1C variant and V-gene and J-gene trimming of TCR beta chains was found in a later genetic analysis and replicated in an independent cohort. Most TCR sequences were seen in very few donors, while some public TCRs were found in many individuals. The classifier was reported to diagnose cytomegalovirus status with high specificity and sensitivity in both the original and validation cohorts.

The receptor library was made with the immunoSEQ multiplex PCR assay. The multiplex PCR relied on a mix of 60 forward primers for TCR Vbeta segments and 13 reverse primers for TCR Jbeta segments. Amplification of the CDR3 region of rearranged TCR beta genes was performed with a multiplex PCR assay on genomic DNA. The Illumina HiSeq System was used to sequence the amplified TCR beta libraries as 87-base-pair reads. As for how the authors treated the data: A later analysis counted about 76 million unique TCR beta chains across the 666 repertoires, and around 12 million of these chains were shared by at least two donors. Raw reads were error-corrected and collapsed into unique sequences by a nearest-neighbor algorithm in which closely related sequences were merged to remove PCR and sequencing errors. CDR3 sequences were aligned to IMGT reference sequences to assign V, D and J gene segments. For a sequence to be retained, a match of at least six nucleotides to both a V gene segment and a J gene segment was required. A rearrangement counted as productive if the CDR3 had no stop codons and remained in frame with V and J, and every other rearrangement counted as non-productive. Following IMGT convention, CDR3 was defined as the stretch from the second conserved V-encoded cysteine to the conserved J-encoded phenylalanine. The earlier analysis of around 640 of the donors excluded sequences that lacked an unambiguous match to a single V gene segment. An earlier analysis of a few hundred of the donors called V segments functional above 56.7% productive rearrangements and segregating when the between-donor standard deviation exceeded 5%. A statistical classification framework was built to diagnose cytomegalovirus status from the catalog of TCR beta chain sequences. In a later analysis, TCR nucleotide sequences were compared against IMGT/GENE-DB human TR gene sequences so that V and J genes could be assigned. In a later analysis, CDR3 sequences and most-parsimonious VDJ recombination scenarios were assigned using the TCRdist pipeline. A later analysis defined each TCR beta chain by its CDR3 amino acid sequence plus V-gene family, and excluded reads lacking a unique V-gene family. As a way to deal with suspected cross-contamination and a sequencing artifact, a later analysis dropped 592 nucleotide sequences that were highly shared and had low generation probability. In a later analysis, a clonal expansion index for each public chain was calculated from normalized within-repertoire ranks of inferred template counts. A later analysis computed generation probabilities with a VDJ recombination model fitted to out-of-frame rearrangements, and checked the results against IGoR. In a later analysis, hypergeometric tests were used to score TCR-TCR, TCR-HLA and TCR-CMV co-occurrence, with a repertoire-size bias correction applied to TCR pairs. False discovery rates were estimated in a later analysis by permuting HLA or CMV assignments 20 times. In a later analysis, co-occurring TCRs were grouped using DBSCAN, and TCRdist sequence similarity was added for clustering within HLA-allele-positive subsets. Repertoires with fewer than 30,000 or more than 120,000 public chains were left out of co-occurrence clustering, as were five repertoires with anomalous nucleotide sharing. Drawn from immuneACCESS, this table holds only the in-frame rearrangements with V and J called that TCRdb kept. Clones are partly lost; checked studies trace under half to an unresolved V gene and leave the rest unexplained. Clone size and the V and J calls come from that table; the DNA yielded D and trimming. In this sample the table shows under 100,000 clones, more than 60% of which occur a single time. The top ten clones comprise around an eighth of the sample.

The cohort consisted of approximately 690 healthy bone marrow donors. At the time of sampling, all cohort members were nominally healthy, though unrecorded immune exposures were likely present. CMV serostatus was positive for more than 250 and negative for about 55% of the roughly 670 cohort members, and was not recorded for this donor. Every donor gave a peripheral blood sample, and the peripheral blood mononuclear cells from that sample were used for TCR beta sequencing. Genomic DNA extraction from the blood cell samples was performed with the Qiagen DNeasy Blood Extraction Kit. Counted from cysteine to phenylalanine, this CDR3 has 15 amino acids. The DNA shown is the 45-base CDR3, in frame from base 1. According to the germline V gene (reference sequence), CDR1 reads SEHNR and CDR2 reads FQNEAQ. The germline ends are 11 bases apart after V is trimmed by 4 bases and J by 0 bases.

This sequence originates from a human donor in good health. The sequence joins TRBV7-9 to TRBJ2-3; the D segment could be TRBD2, given 6 matching bases. The sample comprised PBMCs. Here is the DNA: TGTGCCAGCAGCTCACTAGCCCCTAGCACAGATACGCAGTATTTT. This yields the protein CASSSLAPSTDTQYF.